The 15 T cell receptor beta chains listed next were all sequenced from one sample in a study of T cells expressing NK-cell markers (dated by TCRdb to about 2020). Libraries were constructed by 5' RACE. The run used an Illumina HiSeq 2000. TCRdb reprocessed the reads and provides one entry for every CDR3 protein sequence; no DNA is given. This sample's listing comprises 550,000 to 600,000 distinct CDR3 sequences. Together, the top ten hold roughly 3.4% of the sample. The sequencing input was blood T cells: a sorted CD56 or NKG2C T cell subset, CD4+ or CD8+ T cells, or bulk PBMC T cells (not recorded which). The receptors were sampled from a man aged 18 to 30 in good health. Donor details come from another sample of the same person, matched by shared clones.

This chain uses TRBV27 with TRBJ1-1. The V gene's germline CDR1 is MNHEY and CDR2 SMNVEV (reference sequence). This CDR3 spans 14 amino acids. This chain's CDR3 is CASSPGLWGTEAFF.

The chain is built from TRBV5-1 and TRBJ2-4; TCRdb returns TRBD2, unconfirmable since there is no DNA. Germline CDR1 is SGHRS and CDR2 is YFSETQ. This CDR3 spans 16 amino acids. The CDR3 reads CASSLPASGQKNIQYF.

The chain's CDR3 is CASSSARTSGVETQYF. This rearrangement joins TRBV12-3 or TRBV12-4 to TRBJ2-5; lacking DNA, the TRBD2 call made by TCRdb goes unchecked. The length of the CDR3 is 16 residues.

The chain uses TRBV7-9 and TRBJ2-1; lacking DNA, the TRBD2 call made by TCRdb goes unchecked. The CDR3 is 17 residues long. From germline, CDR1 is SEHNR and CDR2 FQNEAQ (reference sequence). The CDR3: CASSLDFPSSGRADGFF.

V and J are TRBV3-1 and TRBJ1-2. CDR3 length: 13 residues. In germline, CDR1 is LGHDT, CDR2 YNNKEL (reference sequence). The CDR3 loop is CASSQLGRAGYTF.

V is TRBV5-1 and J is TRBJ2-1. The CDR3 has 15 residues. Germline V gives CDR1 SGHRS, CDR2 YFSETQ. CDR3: CASSLDGAPSDEQFF.

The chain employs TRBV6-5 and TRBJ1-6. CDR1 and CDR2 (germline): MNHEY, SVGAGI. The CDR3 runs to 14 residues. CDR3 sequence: CASSNQGLHSPLHF.

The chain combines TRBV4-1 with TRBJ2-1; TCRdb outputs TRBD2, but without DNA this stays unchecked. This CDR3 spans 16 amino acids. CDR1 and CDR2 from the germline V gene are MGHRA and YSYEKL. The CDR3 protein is CASSQGPGGRAREQFF.

CDR3 region: CASSTLPGQQETQYF. The chain joins TRBV5-1 to TRBJ2-5; the TCRdb D gene call, TRBD1, has no DNA to confirm it. The germline V gene encodes CDR1 SGHRS and CDR2 YFSETQ. This CDR3 spans 15 amino acids. The full variable domain, completed using reference TRBV5-1 and TRBJ2-5, is KAGVTQTPRYLIKTRGQQVTLSCSPISGHRSVSWYQQTPGQGLQFLFEYFSETQRNKGNFPGRFSGRQFSNSRSEMNVSTLELGDSALYLCASSTLPGQQETQYFGPGTRLLVL.

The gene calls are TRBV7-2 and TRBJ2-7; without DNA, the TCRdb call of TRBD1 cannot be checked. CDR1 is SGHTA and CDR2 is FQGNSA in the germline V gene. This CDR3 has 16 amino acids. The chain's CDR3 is CASSLRPGQGSYEQYF.

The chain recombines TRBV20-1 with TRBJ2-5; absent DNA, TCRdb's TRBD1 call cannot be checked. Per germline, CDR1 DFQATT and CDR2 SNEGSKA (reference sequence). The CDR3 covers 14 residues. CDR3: CSAAPGSRGGTQYF.

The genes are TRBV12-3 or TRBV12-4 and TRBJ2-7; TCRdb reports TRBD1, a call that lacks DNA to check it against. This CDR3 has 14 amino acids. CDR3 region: CASKKTGLPYEQYF.

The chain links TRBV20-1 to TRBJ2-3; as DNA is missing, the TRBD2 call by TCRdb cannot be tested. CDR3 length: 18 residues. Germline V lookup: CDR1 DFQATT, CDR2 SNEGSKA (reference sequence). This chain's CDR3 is CSANVLAGSVNPTDTQYF.

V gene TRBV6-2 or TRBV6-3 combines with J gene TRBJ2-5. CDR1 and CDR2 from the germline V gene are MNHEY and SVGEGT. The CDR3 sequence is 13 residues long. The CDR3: CASSLTILETQYF.

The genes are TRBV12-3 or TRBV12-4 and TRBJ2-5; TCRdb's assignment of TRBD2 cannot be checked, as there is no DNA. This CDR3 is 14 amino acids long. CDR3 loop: CASSPSASPWTQYF.